This T cell receptor (beta chain) emerged from a study of T cells in Graves' hyperthyroidism and ophthalmopathy. Overall study findings and caveats: Model output signaled ophthalmopathy a median approximately 6 months ahead of onset.

Germline assignment: CDR1 LGHNA and CDR2 YNFKEQ. The CDR3 spans 14 residues. V was trimmed by 5 bases and J by 4 bases, leaving 11 bases between them. Using RNA transcripts as the source, TCR beta CDR3 regions were amplified. The study used the HTBI primer set for a first-round RT-PCR of the TCR CDR3. MiXCR was run by TCRdb on the multiplex PCR reads, yielding one entry per CDR3 protein. The profile shows about 580,000 distinct CDR3 sequences, around 42% of them singletons. This clonotype was recorded many times. Its cognate antigen is unknown. Sequenced: peripheral blood or thyroid tissue (not recorded which). The TCR originated in a woman aged 18-29 years with Graves' hyperthyroidism. V is TRBV4-2 and J is TRBJ2-2; D possibly corresponds to TRBD2 (5 bases). The CDR3 coding sequence is TGTGCCAGCAGCTCGCGCGAGGGCACCGGGGAGCTGTTTTTT. This encodes CASSSREGTGELFF.